The clone carrying this TCR beta chain was seen at least ten times. Its antigen remains unidentified. The data derive from a study of molecular identifiers for immune sequencing clone quantification. Study observations and caveats: Single-cell amounts of spiked Jurkat TCR RNA were reportedly detectable among about 960,000 naive cells.

Previously reported methods and listed TCR primers produced the bulk TCR libraries. One entry per CDR3 protein, called by TCRdb with MiXCR from the PCR reads. The repertoire holds 50,000 to 65,000 distinct CDR3 sequences, with less than 25% as singletons. Researchers sorted naive CD8 T cells as cells that were CD8+CD4-CCR7+CD45RA+. This CDR3 spans 15 amino acids. J was trimmed by 5 bases and V by 5 bases; bases with no gene match: 8. The V gene's germline CDR1 is MNHEY and CDR2 SVGAGI. Sequencing input: naive CD8+ T cells from blood, with Jurkat cell RNA spiked in. The subset here: FACS-sorted CD8+CD4-CCR7+CD45RA+ naive T cells. The J gene is TRBJ2-5, the V gene TRBV6-5; the match to TRBD1 covers 10 bases. This TCR was recovered from a human donor in good health. Some libraries in this study had Jurkat cell RNA spiked in. CDR3 in amino acids: CASSQTTGGAETQYF. In DNA form, the CDR3 reads TGTGCCAGCAGTCAAACGACAGGGGGCGCGGAGACCCAGTACTTC.